Each of the 21 T cell receptor beta chains below was sequenced from the same sample in a study of shared clonotypes between healthy human individuals (dated by TCRdb to the early 2020s). The receptor library was made with the immunoSEQ multiplex PCR assay. TCRdb took this table from immuneACCESS and kept in-frame rearrangements with V and J called. Such tables lack part of the clones; where checked against another copy, unresolved V genes explain under half of the gap, and the rest is unexplained. The sample records millions of clones, 90% to 95% of which are singletons. In total, the top ten clones hold over 0.12% of the sample. The specimen sequenced was naive CD4+ T cells sorted from blood. This sample's cell subset or site label indicates: CD45RA+ positively selected. The receptors shown here come from a man between 18 and 35 years old in good health.

The gene calls are TRBV9 and TRBJ2-1, with 10 bases lining up with TRBD2. Per germline, CDR1 SGDLS and CDR2 YYNGEE. The CDR3 consists of 15 residues. V lost 4 bases, J lost 4 bases, and 5 bases stayed unmatched. The chain's CDR3 is CASSLTSGLYNEQFF. DNA of the CDR3: TGTGCCAGCAGCTTGACTAGCGGGCTGTACAATGAGCAGTTCTTC.

The V and J genes are TRBV6-1 and TRBJ1-5, with 7 bases fitting TRBD1. Germline trimming cut 6 bases from V and 4 bases from J; bases unmatched to any gene: 9. The CDR3 spans 15 residues. Germline CDR1 is MNHNS and CDR2 is SASEGT. The CDR3 loop is CASRAGGLGNQPQHF. DNA for the CDR3: TGTGCCAGCAGGGCAGGGGGTCTTGGAAATCAGCCCCAGCATTTT.

The chain combines TRBV11-3 with TRBJ2-2; D is unclear. CDR1 SGHNT and CDR2 YENEEA come from the germline V gene. CDR3 length: 16 amino acids. The ends were cut back, 4 bases at V and 1 base at J, with 13 bases in the middle. The CDR3 spells CASSSSPGRNTGELFF. DNA for the CDR3: TGTGCCAGCAGCTCGAGCCCCGGCAGGAACACCGGGGAGCTGTTTTTT. The full variable domain, in which reference TRBV11-3 and TRBJ2-2 provide the parts outside the CDR3, is EAGVVQSPRYKIIEKKQPVAFWCNPISGHNTLYWYLQNLGQGPELLIRYENEEAVDDSQLPKDRFSAERLKGVDSTLKIQPAELGDSAVYLCASSSSPGRNTGELFFGEGSRLTVL.

V gene TRBV19 combines with J gene TRBJ1-5; D uncertain. This CDR3 has 14 residues. V lost 2 bases, J lost 4 bases, and 9 bases lay in between. Germline CDR1 reads LNHDA; CDR2 reads SQIVND (reference sequence). CDR3 amino acids: CASSIKGGNQPQHF. DNA of the CDR3: TGTGCCAGTAGTATAAAGGGCGGGAATCAGCCCCAGCATTTT.

The CDR3 nucleotides are TGCGCCAGCAGCTTGGGGGACGGGAGTTATCAGCCCCAGCATTTT. It translates to CASSLGDGSYQPQHF. This chain joins TRBV5-1 and TRBJ1-5, with D perhaps matching TRBD1 (5 bases). CDR1 is SGHRS and CDR2 is YFSETQ in the germline V gene. The V gene lost 0 bases and the J gene lost 5 bases, with 12 bases spanning the gap. The CDR3 extends over 15 amino acids.

DNA for the CDR3: TGTGCCAGCAGCCTTGGGGCGCCACCCCTCCACTTT. This gives the protein CASSLGAPPLHF. This chain links TRBV5-8 with TRBJ1-6, with D perhaps matching TRBD1 (5 bases). The germline V gene has CDR1 SGHTS and CDR2 YDEGEE. This CDR3 has 12 residues. The germline V and J ends were trimmed by 4 bases and 11 bases, with 10 bases remaining between them.

The gene calls are TRBV18 and TRBJ2-2; TRBD2 matches 12 bases. V lost 2 bases to trimming and J lost 4 bases; unmatched junction nucleotides: 8. Germline V lookup: CDR1 KGHSH, CDR2 LQKENI. CDR3 length: 18 residues. CDR3: CASSPKASGRELTGELFF. The CDR3 DNA reads TGTGCCAGCTCACCAAAGGCTAGCGGGAGGGAACTCACCGGGGAGCTGTTTTTT.

This clone was picked up one time. The chain has TRBV5-4 and TRBJ2-5, with 7 bases matching TRBD1. Germline CDR1 SGHNT, CDR2 YYREEE (reference sequence). V shed 4 bases and J 9 bases; nucleotides not matched to a gene: 6. The CDR3 consists of 12 residues. CDR3 DNA: TGTGCCAGCAGCCACAGTCAGGGGGCCCAGTACTTC. It encodes CASSHSQGAQYF. Full variable domain (outside the CDR3, taken from reference TRBV5-4 and TRBJ2-5): ETGVTQSPTHLIKTRGQQVTLRCSSQSGHNTVSWYQQALGQGPQFIFQYYREEENGRGNFPPRFSGLQFPNYSSELNVNALELDDSALYLCASSHSQGAQYFGPGTRLLVL.

This sequence joins TRBV5-1 and TRBJ2-2; 8 bases map to TRBD1. The CDR3 is made up of 16 amino acids. CDR1 and CDR2 from the germline V gene are SGHRS and YFSETQ. Unmatched junction bases numbered 3, after V lost 1 base and J lost 1 base. The CDR3 protein is CASSLRGTGNTGELFF. The CDR3 DNA is TGCGCCAGCAGCTTGCGGGGGACAGGGAACACCGGGGAGCTGTTTTTT.

CDR3 sequence: CASSFGMANEKLFF. CDR3 sequence (DNA): TGTGCCAGCAGCTTTGGGATGGCTAATGAAAAACTGTTTTTT. V gene TRBV6-5 combines with J gene TRBJ1-4; D uncertain. CDR3 length equals 14 residues. Trimming removed 6 bases from V and 3 bases from J, with 11 bases in between. Germline CDR1 MNHEY, CDR2 SVGAGI.

This chain uses TRBV11-2 with TRBJ2-7; 9 bases map to TRBD1. Per germline, CDR1 SGHAT and CDR2 FQNNGV. The CDR3 runs 15 residues. The V gene end was trimmed by 3 bases and the J gene end by 8 bases; junction bases not matched to a gene: 11. CDR3 sequence: CASSFGDRVLDQQYF. CDR3 in DNA: TGTGCCAGCAGCTTCGGGGACAGGGTTCTTGACCAGCAGTACTTC.

The chain employs TRBV7-9 and TRBJ1-4; possible D gene TRBD1, 6 bases. Germline CDR1 and CDR2: SEHNR and FQNEAQ (reference sequence). The V end was cut by 2 bases, the J end by 7 bases, with 17 bases between. The length of the CDR3 is 16 residues. CDR3 DNA sequence: TGTGCCAGCAGCTTATATCCCAAGACAGGCGGTGAAAAACTGTTTTTT. Residues: CASSLYPKTGGEKLFF.

V is TRBV4-1 and J is TRBJ1-3; 7 bases fit TRBD1. CDR1 MGHRA and CDR2 YSYEKL come from the germline V gene. The V gene end was trimmed by 3 bases and the J gene end by 0 bases; junction bases not matched to a gene: 8. The CDR3 contains 17 residues. The CDR3, as DNA: TGCGCCAGCAGCCAGAGGGAGGGGGCAAACTCTGGAAACACCATATATTTT. This translates into CASSQREGANSGNTIYF.

This sequence joins TRBV27 and TRBJ2-7; no definite D call. Trimming removed 5 bases at V and 3 bases at J, with 14 bases between. Germline V lookup: CDR1 MNHEY, CDR2 SMNVEV (reference sequence). The CDR3 is made up of 14 amino acids. CDR3 in amino acids: CASSPRTEYYEQYF. DNA of the CDR3: TGTGCCAGCAGTCCTCGGACGGAATACTACGAGCAGTACTTC.

The chain employs TRBV28 and TRBJ1-2; D possibly corresponds to TRBD1 (5 bases). V shed 3 bases and J shed 5 bases, with 13 bases lying between them. Germline CDR1 is MDHEN and CDR2 is SYDVKM. The CDR3 sequence is 14 residues long. The CDR3 loop is CASSFVGAEYGYTF. The CDR3 region has the DNA TGTGCCAGCAGTTTTGTCGGGGCGGAATATGGCTACACCTTC.

The chain is built from TRBV4-2 and TRBJ2-1; the match to TRBD1 covers 9 bases. Germline values: CDR1 LGHNA, CDR2 YNFKEQ. Losses at the gene ends were 4 bases for V and 3 bases for J; bases not matched to a gene: 7. The CDR3 covers 16 residues. DNA for the CDR3: TGTGCCAGCAGCCCCGAGGCGGGACAGGGCTACAATGAGCAGTTCTTC. Protein sequence: CASSPEAGQGYNEQFF.

This clone was seen just once. The chain carries TRBV6-6 and TRBJ2-1; 11 bases match TRBD2. V gave up 6 bases and J gave up 8 bases; unmatched junction bases: 6. The CDR3 contains 14 residues. The germline gives CDR1 MNHNY, CDR2 SVGAGI (reference sequence). The CDR3 sequence is CASSLAGGWDEQFF. Written as DNA, the CDR3 is TGTGCCAGCAGCTTAGCGGGGGGGTGGGATGAGCAGTTCTTC.

The gene calls are TRBV30 and TRBJ1-2; D not certain. V lost 0 bases and J 4 bases, leaving 9 bases between the germline ends. In germline, CDR1 is GTSNPN, CDR2 SVGIG (reference sequence). The CDR3 sequence is 13 residues long. The CDR3 region has the DNA TGTGCCTGGAGTGTTCACCCCTCCTATGGCTACACCTTC. Its translation is CAWSVHPSYGYTF.

This clone has only one observation. The chain is built from TRBV5-4 and TRBJ1-1; a weak D match, TRBD1 (5 bases). The ends were cut back, 4 bases at V and 4 bases at J, with 17 bases in the middle. The V gene's germline CDR1 is SGHNT and CDR2 YYREEE (reference sequence). CDR3 length equals 15 residues. CDR3 nucleotide sequence: TGTGCCAGCAGCCCGGGGGGGACCACGGGCACTGAAGCTTTCTTT. Translation: CASSPGGTTGTEAFF.

Comment on this clone: The sample has other DNA sequences that encode this CDR3 too. The rearrangement joins TRBV6-5 to TRBJ1-1; D remains unclear. This CDR3 comprises 14 residues. Per germline, CDR1 MNHEY and CDR2 SVGAGI. The V gene lost 2 bases and the J gene lost 1 base, with 8 bases spanning the gap. The CDR3 spells CASSYLGQNTEAFF. Here the CDR3 DNA reads TGTGCCAGCAGTTACCTGGGCCAGAACACTGAAGCTTTCTTT.

The rearrangement joins TRBV30 to TRBJ1-4; TRBD1 is a possible D gene (5 bases). CDR1 is GTSNPN and CDR2 is SVGIG in the germline V gene (reference sequence). V lost 4 bases to trimming and J lost 5 bases, with 17 bases between them. This CDR3 comprises 15 residues. The CDR3, as DNA: TGTGCCTGGAACTCCCTCGGGACGGACAATGAAAAACTGTTTTTT. Protein: CAWNSLGTDNEKLFF.